A single sample is the source of the 16 T cell receptor beta chains below, sequenced in a study of OX40 agonist ivuxolimab in advanced cancers. Clones were read by immunoSEQ multiplex PCR, and TCRdb kept only the in-frame ones, dropping some. Of several thousand clones in the sample, approximately 78% were seen once. This material consisted of CD4+ or CD8+ T cells sorted from blood, taken in a trial of the OX40 agonist ivuxolimab. These receptors all come from an adult with an advanced solid tumor such as melanoma, head and neck, liver or kidney cancer.

This clone was seen a handful of times. The chain couples TRBV4-1 to TRBJ1-1; D is unresolved. Germline V lookup: CDR1 MGHRA, CDR2 YSYEKL. Trimming cost V 3 bases and J 0 bases, with 5 bases left between them. The CDR3 consists of 13 residues. The CDR3 nucleotides are TGCGCCAGCAGCCAGTCCCTGAACACTGAAGCTTTCTTT. It yields the protein CASSQSLNTEAFF.

This clone was seen once. The chain couples TRBV6-5 to TRBJ1-5; D is undetermined. V lost 0 bases and J 1 base, leaving 4 bases between the germline ends. CDR1 is MNHEY and CDR2 is SVGAGI in the germline V gene. CDR3 length equals 14 residues. In nucleotides, the CDR3 is TGTGCCAGCAGTTACTCAGGAAGCAATCAGCCCCAGCATTTT. Translated, it gives CASSYSGSNQPQHF.

The V gene is TRBV4-1, the J gene TRBJ1-6; D is ambiguous. V lost 3 bases to trimming and J lost 7 bases, with 4 bases between them. Germline V gene data show CDR1 as MGHRA and CDR2 as YSYEKL. The CDR3 has 12 residues. The CDR3 region has the DNA TGCGCCAGCAGCCAGGAAAATTCACCCCTCCACTTT. It encodes CASSQENSPLHF.

The chain has TRBV5-1 and TRBJ2-3, with 13 bases identical to TRBD2. This CDR3 spans 15 amino acids. Germline trimming cut 3 bases from V and 6 bases from J; bases unmatched to any gene: 4. Germline V gene data show CDR1 as SGHRS and CDR2 as YFSETQ. CDR3 in DNA: TGCGCCAGCAGCTCGGGACTAGCGGGGCGGGATACGCAGTATTTT. Protein sequence: CASSSGLAGRDTQYF.

The chain is built from TRBV6-5 and TRBJ1-2; possibly TRBD1 for D (5 bases). Trimming removed 2 bases from V and 3 bases from J, with 7 bases in between. The CDR3 runs 13 residues. Germline V gives CDR1 MNHEY, CDR2 SVGAGI. The CDR3 sequence: CASSYDSYYGYTF. The CDR3 DNA is TGTGCCAGCAGTTACGACAGTTACTATGGCTACACCTTC.

This rearrangement joins TRBV25-1 to TRBJ1-1; possibly TRBD1 for D (5 bases). The germline V and J ends were trimmed by 2 bases and 10 bases, with 17 bases remaining between them. Germline CDR1 MGHDK, CDR2 SYGVNS. CDR3 size: 14 residues. This CDR3 is CASSEKGPTLGAFF. CDR3 coding DNA: TGTGCCAGCAGTGAAAAGGGACCGACTTTGGGAGCTTTCTTT.

The V and J genes are TRBV4-3 and TRBJ2-1; 12 bases align to TRBD2. The CDR3 has 16 amino acids. The trim removed 3 bases at V and 2 bases at J, leaving 2 bases unmatched. The germline V gene has CDR1 LGHNA and CDR2 YSLEER. The CDR3 coding sequence is TGCGCCAGCAGCCAGGCTAGCGGGGGGGCCTACAATGAGCAGTTCTTC. Protein sequence: CASSQASGGAYNEQFF.

With regard to this clone: One end of the junction is discordant with germline, which a read error may explain. Other DNA sequences from this sample encode an identical CDR3 as well. The CDR3 here is CASSQGNRAFRNMKHF. As DNA, the CDR3 is TGTGCCAGCAGTCAAGGGAACAGGGCCTTCCGTAATATGAAGCATTTT. The chain joins TRBV14 to TRBJ1-5, with D possibly matching TRBD1 (6 bases). Germline V lookup: CDR1 SGHDN, CDR2 FVKESK. The CDR3 runs to 16 residues.

The chain joins TRBV9 to TRBJ2-1, with TRBD1 identical over 8 bases. The CDR3 covers 19 residues. The germline V gene has CDR1 SGDLS and CDR2 YYNGEE. After removal of 3 bases from V and 3 bases from J, the junction contained 17 bases not matched to a gene. CDR3 coding DNA: TGTGCCAGCAGCGGCTCCGGGACAGGATTCGGATATGGCTACAATGAGCAGTTCTTC. This gives the protein CASSGSGTGFGYGYNEQFF.

The V gene is TRBV6-5, the J gene TRBJ1-5; TRBD1 agrees at 9 bases. This CDR3 spans 15 amino acids. From germline, CDR1 is MNHEY and CDR2 SVGAGI. After removal of 6 bases from V and 4 bases from J, the junction contained 7 bases not matched to a gene. The CDR3 loop is CASSHTGGGNQPQHF. CDR3 bases: TGTGCCAGCAGCCACACAGGGGGCGGTAATCAGCCCCAGCATTTT.

Here the CDR3 reads CASSIGGRGYEQYF. CDR3 DNA: TGTGCCAGTAGTATTGGGGGGCGAGGATACGAGCAGTACTTC. V and J are TRBV19 and TRBJ2-7; D may correspond to TRBD1 or TRBD2 (6 bases each). The CDR3 runs 14 residues. The germline V and J ends were trimmed by 3 bases and 4 bases, with 13 bases remaining between them. Germline CDR1 LNHDA, CDR2 SQIVND (reference sequence).

This chain joins TRBV19 and TRBJ1-5; D is undetermined. The V gene's germline CDR1 is LNHDA and CDR2 SQIVND (reference sequence). The CDR3 loop spans 15 amino acids. Trimming shortened V by 5 bases and J by 0 bases, and 11 bases separated the two germline ends. The CDR3 sequence: CASSPAGNSNQPQHF. The DNA for the CDR3 is TGTGCCAGTAGTCCCGCGGGGAATAGCAATCAGCCCCAGCATTTT.

This rearrangement joins TRBV9 to TRBJ2-7, with D perhaps TRBD1 or TRBD2 (7 bases each). Germline CDR1 SGDLS, CDR2 YYNGEE. V dropped 1 base and J dropped 4 bases, with 24 bases sitting between them. The CDR3 has 18 amino acids. The DNA for the CDR3 is TGTGCCAGCAGCGTAAGATTCGGTGAGGGAGGGGACAGTTACGAGCAGTACTTC. It codes for CASSVRFGEGGDSYEQYF.

V usage is TRBV2 and J usage is TRBJ2-3; 7 nucleotides line up with TRBD2. The CDR3 contains 16 residues. J lost 2 bases, V lost 2 bases, and 7 bases had no gene match. Germline V CDR1 and CDR2: SNHLY, FYNNEI. The chain's CDR3 is CASSEYAGEHTDTQYF. The CDR3 DNA follows: TGTGCCAGCAGTGAATACGCGGGGGAGCACACAGATACGCAGTATTTT.

J is TRBJ1-6 and V is TRBV2; D not resolved. V was clipped by 7 bases and J by 9 bases, with 19 bases between them. From germline, CDR1 is SNHLY and CDR2 FYNNEI. The CDR3 has 15 amino acids. CDR3 in DNA: TGTGCCAGCACCCTAAGTAGGGCCGGGATTTCACCCCTCCACTTT. Protein: CASTLSRAGISPLHF.

The chain joins TRBV6-5 to TRBJ1-1; D not certain. The V end lost 0 bases, the J end lost 5 bases, and 10 bases lay between the germline ends. The length of the CDR3 is 14 residues. In germline, CDR1 is MNHEY, CDR2 SVGAGI. CDR3 sequence (DNA): TGTGCCAGCAGTTACTCGGGCCCTGGGACTGAAGCTTTCTTT. Protein sequence: CASSYSGPGTEAFF.